Listed here are 9 T cell receptor beta chains from one sample, sequenced in a study of blood T cells in healthy people across ages. Combining a sample-barcoded 5' primer with a J-beta primer mix, a second PCR ran for 7 to 11 cycles. MiXCR was run by TCRdb on the 5' RACE reads, yielding one entry per CDR3 protein. The sample has 800,000 or so distinct CDR3 sequences, approximately 65% seen once. The sequencing input was blood. These receptors came from a man younger than 45 in good health.

The chain carries TRBV20-1 and TRBJ1-5; 9 bases line up with TRBD1. The CDR3 covers 14 residues. The ends lost 4 bases at V and 6 bases at J; junction bases unmatched: 7. Germline CDR1 reads DFQATT; CDR2 reads SNEGSKA (reference sequence). CDR3 coding DNA: TGCAGTGCTATTATGGGACAGGGATTTCAGCCCCAGCATTTT. It codes for CSAIMGQGFQPQHF.

The V call is TRBV18, the J call TRBJ2-1; D tentatively reads TRBD1 or TRBD2 (5 bases each). CDR3 length: 13 residues. V shed 5 bases and J shed 9 bases, with 14 bases lying between them. From germline, CDR1 is KGHSH and CDR2 LQKENI. The CDR3 nucleotides read TGTGCCAGCTCAGGCTCCGGGACCCCTGAGCAGTTCTTC. Residues: CASSGSGTPEQFF.

V gene TRBV2 combines with J gene TRBJ2-7, with D perhaps assigned TRBD1 or TRBD2 (5 bases each). Looked up from germline, CDR1 is SNHLY and CDR2 is FYNNEI. Trimming cost V 8 bases and J 2 bases, with 7 bases left between them. This CDR3 region has 11 residues. The CDR3: CASGTTYEQYF. The CDR3 DNA reads TGTGCCAGCGGGACCACCTACGAGCAGTACTTC.

The J gene is TRBJ2-3, the V gene TRBV20-1, with unresolved D. The V gene's germline CDR1 is DFQATT and CDR2 SNEGSKA (reference sequence). Trimming took off 5 bases at V and 7 bases at J, with 4 bases between the two ends. The CDR3 extends over 9 amino acids. DNA for the CDR3: TGCAGTGCTGGTCATACGCAGTATTTT. This gives the protein CSAGHTQYF.

This clonotype was observed a few times. V gene TRBV4-3 combines with J gene TRBJ1-2, with 10 bases lining up with TRBD1. The CDR3 length is 15 residues. V lost 1 base and J lost 8; bases outside the gene matches: 7. Germline V gives CDR1 LGHNA, CDR2 YSLEER. The CDR3 is CASSQAPGQGKGYTF. The CDR3 region has the DNA TGCGCCAGCAGCCAAGCCCCGGGACAGGGGAAGGGCTACACCTTC.

This clonotype was counted between two and nine times. The chain combines TRBV15 with TRBJ1-5; no reliable D call. Germline V gene data show CDR1 as LNHNV and CDR2 as YYDKDF (reference sequence). Deletions cut 4 bases from V and 0 bases from J, with 13 bases between. CDR3 size: 16 residues. The CDR3 reads CATSNTQAFSNQPQHF. CDR3 DNA sequence: TGTGCCACCAGCAATACTCAGGCCTTTAGCAATCAGCCCCAGCATTTT.

The chain has TRBV19 and TRBJ1-5; D is uncertain. The germline V gene has CDR1 LNHDA and CDR2 SQIVND (reference sequence). This CDR3 has 14 residues. Trimming stripped 5 bases from V and 2 bases from J, with 10 bases between. CDR3 protein: CASSWPQGNQPQHF. CDR3 nucleotides: TGTGCCAGTAGTTGGCCGCAGGGCAATCAGCCCCAGCATTTT.

This clonotype was counted a few times. The chain is built from TRBV2 and TRBJ1-2, with D perhaps matching TRBD1 (6 bases). The CDR3 has 13 residues. Germline values: CDR1 SNHLY, CDR2 FYNNEI. V lost 2 bases, J lost 3 bases, and 7 bases lay in between. CDR3 region: CASSETGYYGYTF. The CDR3 bases are TGTGCCAGCAGTGAAACAGGGTACTATGGCTACACCTTC.

This clonotype was seen a few times. The chain carries TRBV7-2 and TRBJ1-2; TRBD1 agrees at 9 bases. CDR3 length: 14 amino acids. Germline V lookup: CDR1 SGHTA, CDR2 FQGNSA. V lost 2 bases to trimming and J lost 8 bases; unmatched junction nucleotides: 6. The CDR3 nucleotides read TGTGCCAGCAGCTTACTACAGGGGGCTAGGGGCTACACCTTC. This sequence encodes CASSLLQGARGYTF. The full variable domain, with the rest looked up from reference TRBV7-2 and TRBJ1-2, is GAGVSQSPSNKVTEKGKDVELRCDPISGHTALYWYRQSLGQGLEFLIYFQGNSAPDKSGLPSDRFSAERTGGSVSTLTIQRTQQEDSAVYLCASSLLQGARGYTFGSGTRLTVV.